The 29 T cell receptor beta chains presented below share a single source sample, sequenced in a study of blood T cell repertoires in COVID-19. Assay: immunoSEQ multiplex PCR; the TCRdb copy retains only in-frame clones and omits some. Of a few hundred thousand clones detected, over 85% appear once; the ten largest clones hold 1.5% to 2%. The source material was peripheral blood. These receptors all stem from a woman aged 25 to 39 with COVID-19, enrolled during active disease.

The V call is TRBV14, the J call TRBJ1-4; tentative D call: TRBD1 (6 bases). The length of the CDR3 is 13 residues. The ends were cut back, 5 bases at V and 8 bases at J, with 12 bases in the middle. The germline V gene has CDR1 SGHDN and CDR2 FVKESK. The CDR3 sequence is CASSGPGEEKLFF. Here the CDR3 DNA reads TGTGCCAGCAGCGGGCCAGGGGAAGAAAAACTGTTTTTT. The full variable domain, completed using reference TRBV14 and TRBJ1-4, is EAGVTQFPSHSVIEKGQTVTLRCDPISGHDNLYWYRRVMGKEIKFLLHFVKESKQDESGMPNNRFLAERTGGTYSTLKVQPAELEDSGVYFCASSGPGEEKLFFGSGTQLSVL.

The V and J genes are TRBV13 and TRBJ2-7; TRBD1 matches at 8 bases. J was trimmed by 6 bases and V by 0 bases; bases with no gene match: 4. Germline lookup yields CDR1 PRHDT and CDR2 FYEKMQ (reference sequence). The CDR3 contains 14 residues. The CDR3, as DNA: TGTGCCAGCAGCTTAGGACAGGGGGTCGGCGAGCAGTACTTC. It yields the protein CASSLGQGVGEQYF. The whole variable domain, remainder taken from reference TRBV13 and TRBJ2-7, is AAGVIQSPRHLIKEKRETATLKCYPIPRHDTVYWYQQGPGQDPQFLISFYEKMQSDKGSIPDRFSAQQFSDYHSELNMSSLELGDSALYFCASSLGQGVGEQYFGPGTRLTVT.

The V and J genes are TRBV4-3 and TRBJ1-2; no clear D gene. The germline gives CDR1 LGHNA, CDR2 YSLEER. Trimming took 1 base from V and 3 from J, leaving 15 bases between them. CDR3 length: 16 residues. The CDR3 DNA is TGCGCCAGCAGCCAAGGTCTAACTGCAGGCGACTATGGCTACACCTTC. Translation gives CASSQGLTAGDYGYTF.

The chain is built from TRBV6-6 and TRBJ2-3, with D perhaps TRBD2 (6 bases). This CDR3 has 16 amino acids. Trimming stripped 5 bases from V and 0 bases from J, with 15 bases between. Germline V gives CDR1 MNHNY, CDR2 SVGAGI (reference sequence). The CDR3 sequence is CASSPRRGTSTDTQYF. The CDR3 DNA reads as TGTGCCAGCAGTCCCCGCCGGGGGACTAGCACAGATACGCAGTATTTT.

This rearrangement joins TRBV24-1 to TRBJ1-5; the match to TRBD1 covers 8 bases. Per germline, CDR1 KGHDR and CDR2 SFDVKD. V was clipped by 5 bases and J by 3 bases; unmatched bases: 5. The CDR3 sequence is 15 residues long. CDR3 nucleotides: TGTGCCACCAGTGGGCTCAGGGGGCCCAATCAGCCCCAGCATTTT. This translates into CATSGLRGPNQPQHF.

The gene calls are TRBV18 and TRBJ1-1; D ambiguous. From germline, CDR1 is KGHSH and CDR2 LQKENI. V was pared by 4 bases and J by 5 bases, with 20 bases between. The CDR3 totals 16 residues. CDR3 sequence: CASSQEVAAGKTEAFF. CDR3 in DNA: TGTGCCAGCTCACAAGAGGTAGCGGCGGGGAAGACTGAAGCTTTCTTT.

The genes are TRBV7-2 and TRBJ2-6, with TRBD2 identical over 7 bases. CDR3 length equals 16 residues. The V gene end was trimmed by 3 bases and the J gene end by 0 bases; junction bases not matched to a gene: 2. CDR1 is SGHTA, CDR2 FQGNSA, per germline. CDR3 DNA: TGTGCCAGCAGCTTGGGCGGGGGCTCTGGGGCCAACGTCCTGACTTTC. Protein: CASSLGGGSGANVLTF.

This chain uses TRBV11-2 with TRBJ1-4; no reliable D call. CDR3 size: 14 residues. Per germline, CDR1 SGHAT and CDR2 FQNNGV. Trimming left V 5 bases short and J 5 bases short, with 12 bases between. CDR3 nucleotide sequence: TGTGCCAGCAGCCGCGCCCCATGGAATGAAAAACTGTTTTTT. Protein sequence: CASSRAPWNEKLFF.

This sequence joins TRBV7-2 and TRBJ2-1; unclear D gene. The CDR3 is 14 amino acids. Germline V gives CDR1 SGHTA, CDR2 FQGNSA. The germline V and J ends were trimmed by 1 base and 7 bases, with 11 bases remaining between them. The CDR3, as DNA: TGTGCCAGCAGCTTAGGGTGGCAGGCAAATGAGCAGTTCTTC. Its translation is CASSLGWQANEQFF.

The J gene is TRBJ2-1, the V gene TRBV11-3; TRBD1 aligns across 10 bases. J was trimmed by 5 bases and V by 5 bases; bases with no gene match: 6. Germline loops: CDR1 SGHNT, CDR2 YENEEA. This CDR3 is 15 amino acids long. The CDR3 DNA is TGTGCCAGCAGCCCAGGGACAGGGGCCCACAATGAGCAGTTCTTC. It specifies CASSPGTGAHNEQFF.

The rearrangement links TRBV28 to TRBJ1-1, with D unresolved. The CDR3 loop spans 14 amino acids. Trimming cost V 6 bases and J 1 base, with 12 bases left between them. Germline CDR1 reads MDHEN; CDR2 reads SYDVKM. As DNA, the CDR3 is TGTGCCAGCAGGCATACCGGGTCGAACACTGAAGCTTTCTTT. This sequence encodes CASRHTGSNTEAFF.

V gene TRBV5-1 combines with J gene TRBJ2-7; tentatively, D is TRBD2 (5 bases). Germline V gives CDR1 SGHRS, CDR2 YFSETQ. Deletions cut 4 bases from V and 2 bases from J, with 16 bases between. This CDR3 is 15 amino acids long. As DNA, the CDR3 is TGCGCCAGCAGCCTTCGGGGAAACAGACCCTACGAGCAGTACTTC. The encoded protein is CASSLRGNRPYEQYF.

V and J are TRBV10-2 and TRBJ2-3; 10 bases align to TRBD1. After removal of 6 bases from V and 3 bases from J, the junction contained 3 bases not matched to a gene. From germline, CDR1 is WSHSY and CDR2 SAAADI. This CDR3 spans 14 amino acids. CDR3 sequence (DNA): TGCGCCAGCAGGACAGGGGGCGCTACAGATACGCAGTATTTT. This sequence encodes CASRTGGATDTQYF.

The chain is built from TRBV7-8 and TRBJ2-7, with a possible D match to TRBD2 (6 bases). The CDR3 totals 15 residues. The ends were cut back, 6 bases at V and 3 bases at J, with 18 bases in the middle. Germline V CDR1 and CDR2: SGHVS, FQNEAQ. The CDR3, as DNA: TGTGCCAGCAGTCTTAGCTGGGGACTCGGCTACGAGCAGTACGTC. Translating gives CASSLSWGLGYEQYV.

The DNA of the CDR3 is TGTGCCAGCAGCTCCGGAGCGGGGTCCGGCACAGATACGCAGTATTTT. The encoded protein is CASSSGAGSGTDTQYF. V and J are TRBV7-2 and TRBJ2-3; 7 bases line up with TRBD2. The CDR3 loop spans 16 amino acids. The J segment lost 1 base and the V segment lost 4 bases, leaving 8 bases of the junction unmatched. CDR1 SGHTA and CDR2 FQGNSA come from the germline V gene.

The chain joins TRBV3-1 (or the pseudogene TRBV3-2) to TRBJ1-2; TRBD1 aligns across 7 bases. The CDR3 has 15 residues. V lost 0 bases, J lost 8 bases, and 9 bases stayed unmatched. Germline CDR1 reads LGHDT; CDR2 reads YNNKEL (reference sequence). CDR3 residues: CASSQDEDRQWGYTF. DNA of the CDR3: TGTGCCAGCAGCCAAGATGAGGACAGGCAGTGGGGCTACACCTTC.

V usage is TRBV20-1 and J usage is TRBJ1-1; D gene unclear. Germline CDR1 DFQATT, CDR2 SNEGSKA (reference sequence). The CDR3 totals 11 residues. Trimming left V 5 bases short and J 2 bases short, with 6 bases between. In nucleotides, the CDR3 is TGCAGTGCTGAGGGAAACACTGAAGCTTTCTTT. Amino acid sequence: CSAEGNTEAFF.

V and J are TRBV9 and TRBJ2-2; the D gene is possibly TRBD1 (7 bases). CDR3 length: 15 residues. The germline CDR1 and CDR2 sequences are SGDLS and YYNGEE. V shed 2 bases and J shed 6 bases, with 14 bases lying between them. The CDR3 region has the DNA TGTGCCAGCAGCGTCAGGGGGGACGTCGCCGGGGAGCTGTTTTTT. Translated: CASSVRGDVAGELFF.

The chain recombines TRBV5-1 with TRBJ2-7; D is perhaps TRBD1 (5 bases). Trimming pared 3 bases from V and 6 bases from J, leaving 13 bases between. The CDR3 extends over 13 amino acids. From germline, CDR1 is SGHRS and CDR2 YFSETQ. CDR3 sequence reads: CASSSLMGREQYF. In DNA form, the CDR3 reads TGCGCCAGCAGCTCCCTTATGGGGCGCGAGCAGTACTTC.

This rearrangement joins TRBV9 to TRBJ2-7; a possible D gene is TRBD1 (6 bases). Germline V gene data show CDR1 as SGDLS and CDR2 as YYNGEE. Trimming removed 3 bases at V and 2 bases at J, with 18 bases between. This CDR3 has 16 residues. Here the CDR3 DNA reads TGTGCCAGCAGCGCCCGGGACACTCCACACGCCTACGAGCAGTACTTC. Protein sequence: CASSARDTPHAYEQYF.

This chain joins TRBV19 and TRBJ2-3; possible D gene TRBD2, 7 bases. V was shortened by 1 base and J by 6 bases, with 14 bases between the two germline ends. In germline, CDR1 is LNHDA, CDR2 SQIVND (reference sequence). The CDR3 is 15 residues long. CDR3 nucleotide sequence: TGTGCCAGTAGTATAGGCGGGGGCCGCTGGGATACGCAGTATTTT. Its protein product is CASSIGGGRWDTQYF.

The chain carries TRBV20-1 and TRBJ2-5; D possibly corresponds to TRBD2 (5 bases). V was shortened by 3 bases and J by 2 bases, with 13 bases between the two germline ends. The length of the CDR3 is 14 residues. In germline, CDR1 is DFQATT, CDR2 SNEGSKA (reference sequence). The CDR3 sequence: CSASLGGPQETQYF. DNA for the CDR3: TGCAGTGCTAGTTTGGGCGGGCCTCAAGAGACCCAGTACTTC.

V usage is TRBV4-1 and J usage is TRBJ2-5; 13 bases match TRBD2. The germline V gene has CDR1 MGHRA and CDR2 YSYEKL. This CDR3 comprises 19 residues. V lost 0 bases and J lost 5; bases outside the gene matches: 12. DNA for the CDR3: TGCGCCAGCAGCCAAGATCGTACTAGCGGGGGGGCGGGCGATGAGACCCAGTACTTC. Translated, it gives CASSQDRTSGGAGDETQYF.

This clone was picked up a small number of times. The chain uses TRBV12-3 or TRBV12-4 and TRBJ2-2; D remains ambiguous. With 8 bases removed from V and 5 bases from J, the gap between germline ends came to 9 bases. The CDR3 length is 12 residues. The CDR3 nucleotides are TGTGCCAGCTCCCTAAAAACCGGGGAGCTGTTTTTT. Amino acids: CASSLKTGELFF.

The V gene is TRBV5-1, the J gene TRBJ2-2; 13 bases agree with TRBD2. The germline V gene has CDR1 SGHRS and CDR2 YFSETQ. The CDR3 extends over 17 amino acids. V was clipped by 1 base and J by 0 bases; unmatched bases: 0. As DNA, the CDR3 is TGCGCCAGCAGCTTGACTAGCGGGGGGGCGAACACCGGGGAGCTGTTTTTT. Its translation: CASSLTSGGANTGELFF. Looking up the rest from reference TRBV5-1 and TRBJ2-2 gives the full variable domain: KAGVTQTPRYLIKTRGQQVTLSCSPISGHRSVSWYQQTPGQGLQFLFEYFSETQRNKGNFPGRFSGRQFSNSRSEMNVSTLELGDSALYLCASSLTSGGANTGELFFGEGSRLTVL.

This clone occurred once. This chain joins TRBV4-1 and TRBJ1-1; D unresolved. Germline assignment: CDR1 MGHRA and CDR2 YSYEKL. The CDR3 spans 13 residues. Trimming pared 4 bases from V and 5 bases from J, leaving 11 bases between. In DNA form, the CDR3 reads TGCGCCAGCAGCCCGGGAGGTGTGACTGAAGCTTTCTTT. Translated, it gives CASSPGGVTEAFF.

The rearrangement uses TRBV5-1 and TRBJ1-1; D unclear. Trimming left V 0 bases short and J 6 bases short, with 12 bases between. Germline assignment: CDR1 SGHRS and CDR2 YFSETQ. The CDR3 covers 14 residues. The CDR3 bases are TGCGCCAGCAGCTTGGATGGGAGGTTGGCTGAAGCTTTCTTT. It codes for CASSLDGRLAEAFF.

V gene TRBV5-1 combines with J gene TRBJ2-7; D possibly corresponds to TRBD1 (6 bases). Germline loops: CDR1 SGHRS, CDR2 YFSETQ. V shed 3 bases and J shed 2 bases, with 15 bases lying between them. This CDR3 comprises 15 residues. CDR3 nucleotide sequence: TGCGCCAGCAGCTGCAAACTCAGGGGACCCTACGAGCAGTACGTC. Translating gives CASSCKLRGPYEQYV.

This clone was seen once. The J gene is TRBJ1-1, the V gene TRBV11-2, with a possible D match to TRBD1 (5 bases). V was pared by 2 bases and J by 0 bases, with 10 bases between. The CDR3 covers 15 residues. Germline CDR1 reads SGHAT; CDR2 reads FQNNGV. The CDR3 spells CASSLQGTMNTEAFF. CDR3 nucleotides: TGTGCCAGCAGCTTACAGGGAACCATGAACACTGAAGCTTTCTTT.